This is a list of T cell receptor beta chains from one sample in a study of cytomegalovirus exposure and HLA in healthy donors. Sequencing was performed with immunoSEQ multiplex PCR; in TCRdb, only in-frame clones are kept and a portion is missing. The top ten clones hold about an eighth of a sample with fewer than 120,000 clones, 76% of them seen once. Material: PBMCs. The origin of the receptors is a man between 25 and 39 years old in good health and CMV-seropositive. CDR3s include the opening cysteine and the closing phenylalanine or tryptophan. A D gene is named only where the DNA matches it firmly. Only some rows state a clone size, as once, few, many or a class for expanded clones.

CDR3 DNA: TGCGCCAGCAGCTTGGTGCAGGGTGACTATGGCTACACCTTC
CDR3 protein: CASSLVQGDYGYTF
clone size: NA
V gene: TRBV5-1
D gene: NA
J gene: TRBJ1-2

CDR3 DNA: TGTGCCAGCAGCCCCCGGAGGGATAGCACCGGGGAGCTGTTTTTT
CDR3 protein: CASSPRRDSTGELFF
clone size: NA
V gene: TRBV7-7
D gene: NA
J gene: TRBJ2-2

CDR3 DNA: TGCGCCAGCAGCCAACTCCAGGGGAGTAGGGCCAACGTCCTGACTTTC
CDR3 protein: CASSQLQGSRANVLTF
clone size: few
V gene: TRBV4-1
D gene: NA
J gene: TRBJ2-6

CDR3 DNA: TGTGCCAGCACACCGGGACAGGGGTTTTGGGATACGCAGTATTTT
CDR3 protein: CASTPGQGFWDTQYF
clone size: NA
V gene: TRBV6-5
D gene: TRBD1
J gene: TRBJ2-3

CDR3 DNA: TGTGCCAGCAGCTTAGGAGGCCTGGCGGGCGATGGCTACACCTTC
CDR3 protein: CASSLGGLAGDGYTF
clone size: NA
V gene: TRBV13
D gene: NA
J gene: TRBJ1-2

CDR3 DNA: TGCAGCGTCGACAGGGGCTATGGCTACACCTTC
CDR3 protein: CSVDRGYGYTF
clone size: NA
V gene: TRBV29-1
D gene: TRBD1
J gene: TRBJ1-2

CDR3 DNA: TGTGCCAGCAGCGTTCGAGGGCCCTTTGACGGGGAGCTGTTTTTT
CDR3 protein: CASSVRGPFDGELFF
clone size: NA
V gene: TRBV9
D gene: NA
J gene: TRBJ2-2

CDR3 DNA: TGTGCCAGCAGCGGTAGCGGGGGGATCTACAATGAGCAGTTCTTC
CDR3 protein: CASSGSGGIYNEQFF
clone size: NA
V gene: TRBV2
D gene: TRBD2
J gene: TRBJ2-1

CDR3 DNA: TGTGCCAGCAGTAGCGGGACTGTCGACTACAATGAGCAGTTCTTC
CDR3 protein: CASSSGTVDYNEQFF
clone size: NA
V gene: TRBV6-5
D gene: TRBD2
J gene: TRBJ2-1

CDR3 DNA: TGTGCCAGCAGTTTGTTAACCCCCGGCTGGGACAGCACCTACGAGCAGTACTTC
CDR3 protein: CASSLLTPGWDSTYEQYF
clone size: NA
V gene: TRBV28
D gene: TRBD1
J gene: TRBJ2-7

CDR3 DNA: TGTGCCAGTAGTCCTAGTTCTCGTGAGACCCAGTACTTC
CDR3 protein: CASSPSSRETQYF
clone size: NA
V gene: TRBV19
D gene: NA
J gene: TRBJ2-5

CDR3 DNA: TGTGCCAGCTCATCCTCGCCGGGAAGCGGGGGCACAGATACGCAGTATTTT
CDR3 protein: CASSSSPGSGGTDTQYF
clone size: NA
V gene: TRBV18
D gene: TRBD2
J gene: TRBJ2-3

CDR3 DNA: TGCAGCGTCCGGACAGGACAGTCAACCGGGGAGCTGTTTTTT
CDR3 protein: CSVRTGQSTGELFF
clone size: few
V gene: TRBV29-1
D gene: TRBD1
J gene: TRBJ2-2

CDR3 DNA: TGTGCCAGCAGCCCACAGGGTGGAACTGAAGCTTTCTTT
CDR3 protein: CASSPQGGTEAFF
clone size: NA
V gene: TRBV13
D gene: NA
J gene: TRBJ1-1

CDR3 DNA: TGTGCCAGCAGCCTGGGCCAGCGGGGGGGCATGGATACGCAGTATTTT
CDR3 protein: CASSLGQRGGMDTQYF
clone size: few
V gene: TRBV2
D gene: TRBD2
J gene: TRBJ2-3

CDR3 DNA: TGTGCCAGCTCACCGCAGGTCGATGGACAGGGTGAAGCTTTCTTT
CDR3 protein: CASSPQVDGQGEAFF
clone size: few
V gene: TRBV18
D gene: TRBD1
J gene: TRBJ1-1

CDR3 DNA: TGCGCCAGCAGGAGCGGGGACAGGGAGCGACTCCTCCACTTT
CDR3 protein: CASRSGDRERLLHF
clone size: few
V gene: TRBV10-2
D gene: TRBD1
J gene: TRBJ1-6

CDR3 DNA: TGTGCCAGCAGCTGGACTAGTGAGGAGCAGTTCTTC
CDR3 protein: CASSWTSEEQFF
clone size: few
V gene: TRBV5-4
D gene: TRBD2
J gene: TRBJ2-1

CDR3 DNA: TGTGCCAGCAGCCGCCAAGGGACTAGCGGGGGTGATGAGCAGTTCTTC
CDR3 protein: CASSRQGTSGGDEQFF
clone size: NA
V gene: TRBV4-2
D gene: TRBD2
J gene: TRBJ2-1

CDR3 DNA: TGTGCCAGCAGTTATAGCGAATGGGGCACTGAAGCTTTCTTT
CDR3 protein: CASSYSEWGTEAFF
clone size: few
V gene: TRBV6-5
D gene: NA
J gene: TRBJ1-1

CDR3 DNA: TGTGCCAGCTCACCAAAGGAAGATCGGGGGGGCAGGACAGATACGCAGTATTTT
CDR3 protein: CASSPKEDRGGRTDTQYF
clone size: NA
V gene: TRBV18
D gene: TRBD2
J gene: TRBJ2-3

CDR3 DNA: TGTGCCAGCAGTCCCCTGGGGGGAGGCTCCTACAATGAGCAGTTCTTC
CDR3 protein: CASSPLGGGSYNEQFF
clone size: few
V gene: TRBV7-2
D gene: NA
J gene: TRBJ2-1

CDR3 DNA: TGTGCCAGCAGCCCCCCTAGGGGCGGCACAGATACGCAGTATTTT
CDR3 protein: CASSPPRGGTDTQYF
clone size: NA
V gene: TRBV7-9
D gene: NA
J gene: TRBJ2-3

CDR3 DNA: TGTGCCAGCAGCTCTAGCCTGGACAGGGGGCACGAGCAGTACTTC
CDR3 protein: CASSSSLDRGHEQYF
clone size: NA
V gene: TRBV11-2
D gene: TRBD1
J gene: TRBJ2-7

CDR3 DNA: TGTGCCAGTAGCCCCGTAGGGGACACTGAAGCTTTCTTT
CDR3 protein: CASSPVGDTEAFF
clone size: NA
V gene: TRBV19
D gene: NA
J gene: TRBJ1-1

CDR3 DNA: TGTGCCAGCAGCCCCAGCCAGGCCGGGGGGCTGTTTTTT
CDR3 protein: CASSPSQAGGLFF
clone size: once
V gene: TRBV6-6
D gene: NA
J gene: TRBJ2-2

CDR3 DNA: TGTGCCAGCAGCGTAGATTTGGGGGGGGGAAAAAGCCTGAATTCACCCCTCCACTTT
CDR3 protein: CASSVDLGGGKSLNSPLHF
clone size: NA
V gene: TRBV9
D gene: NA
J gene: TRBJ1-6

CDR3 DNA: TGTGCCAGCAGCCTAGGACAGCTCGGCCAGCCCCAGCATTTT
CDR3 protein: CASSLGQLGQPQHF
clone size: NA
V gene: TRBV6-6
D gene: NA
J gene: TRBJ1-5

CDR3 DNA: TGTGCCAGCAGTCCCGCGGTGAACACCGGGGAGCTGTTTTTT
CDR3 protein: CASSPAVNTGELFF
clone size: few
V gene: TRBV6-4
D gene: NA
J gene: TRBJ2-2

CDR3 DNA: TGTGCCAGCGGAAGCCCTGGGACAGCGACTAACTATGGCTACACCTTC
CDR3 protein: CASGSPGTATNYGYTF
clone size: NA
V gene: TRBV27
D gene: TRBD1
J gene: TRBJ1-2

CDR3 DNA: TGTGCCTGGAGTGGGGGACTATCAAACACCATATATTTT
CDR3 protein: CAWSGGLSNTIYF
clone size: NA
V gene: TRBV30
D gene: NA
J gene: TRBJ1-3

CDR3 DNA: TGTGCCAGCAGTTCCCCAGGGGCCTCGGAGACCCAGTACTTC
CDR3 protein: CASSSPGASETQYF
clone size: NA
V gene: TRBV28
D gene: NA
J gene: TRBJ2-5

CDR3 DNA: TGTGCCAGCAGCCAAGGGGGGGAGCCCCAAGAGACCCAGTACTTC
CDR3 protein: CASSQGGEPQETQYF
clone size: few
V gene: TRBV9
D gene: NA
J gene: TRBJ2-5

CDR3 DNA: TGTGCCAGCAGCTTAGATCGGGGGGTTAATTCACCCCTCCACTTT
CDR3 protein: CASSLDRGVNSPLHF
clone size: NA
V gene: TRBV7-9
D gene: NA
J gene: TRBJ1-6

CDR3 DNA: TGTGCCAGCAGTCACCCGGGACACGGAACCCCCTACGAGCAGTACTTC
CDR3 protein: CASSHPGHGTPYEQYF
clone size: NA
V gene: TRBV27
D gene: NA
J gene: TRBJ2-7

CDR3 DNA: TGTGCCAGTAGGAACCCGAGTTCTAACTATGGCTACACCTTC
CDR3 protein: CASRNPSSNYGYTF
clone size: NA
V gene: TRBV19
D gene: NA
J gene: TRBJ1-2

CDR3 DNA: TGTGCCTGGAGTGGGGCCGGCGGGCTCGGAGCTTTCTTT
CDR3 protein: CAWSGAGGLGAFF
clone size: NA
V gene: TRBV30
D gene: NA
J gene: TRBJ1-1

CDR3 DNA: TGTGCCAGCAGCTCCCGGACAGGCTTCCACTATGGCTACACCTTC
CDR3 protein: CASSSRTGFHYGYTF
clone size: NA
V gene: TRBV7-8
D gene: TRBD1
J gene: TRBJ1-2

CDR3 DNA: TGTGCCAGTAGTTTTCGCCGGCCGACAGGGTACATGGTCCGAGAAGCTTTCTTT
CDR3 protein: CASSFRRPTGYMVREAFF
clone size: NA
V gene: TRBV19
D gene: TRBD1
J gene: TRBJ1-1

CDR3 DNA: TGTGCCAGCAGCTCGCCCGGGGAGCGGGGGGCAAGCACAGATACGCAGTATTTT
CDR3 protein: CASSSPGERGASTDTQYF
clone size: NA
V gene: TRBV5-4
D gene: TRBD2
J gene: TRBJ2-3

CDR3 DNA: TGTGCCACCAGCAGAGGTCAAGGGGGGGCCCCAGAGACCCAGTACTTC
CDR3 protein: CATSRGQGGAPETQYF
clone size: NA
V gene: TRBV15
D gene: NA
J gene: TRBJ2-5

CDR3 DNA: TGTGCCAGCAGCCAGCGCGGTTCGGAGACCCAGTACTTC
CDR3 protein: CASSQRGSETQYF
clone size: NA
V gene: TRBV14
D gene: NA
J gene: TRBJ2-5

CDR3 DNA: TGTGCCAGCAGCTTCCGGCAGGGGACGAGGTCACCCCTCCACTTT
CDR3 protein: CASSFRQGTRSPLHF
clone size: NA
V gene: TRBV7-2
D gene: NA
J gene: TRBJ1-6

CDR3 DNA: TGTGCCAGCAGTTTCCGGGGTGAGCAGTACTTC
CDR3 protein: CASSFRGEQYF
clone size: NA
V gene: TRBV28
D gene: NA
J gene: TRBJ2-7

CDR3 DNA: TGTGCCAGCAGTTTGCGGACAACTAGCAATCAGCCCCAGCATTTT
CDR3 protein: CASSLRTTSNQPQHF
clone size: NA
V gene: TRBV28
D gene: NA
J gene: TRBJ1-5

CDR3 DNA: TGCGCCAGCAGCCAAGATAGTAGGGAGCAAGAGACCCAGTACTTC
CDR3 protein: CASSQDSREQETQYF
clone size: NA
V gene: TRBV4-1
D gene: NA
J gene: TRBJ2-5

CDR3 DNA: TGCGCCAGCAGCCCTACACAGAGGGACACTGAAGCTTTCTTT
CDR3 protein: CASSPTQRDTEAFF
clone size: few
V gene: TRBV4-1
D gene: NA
J gene: TRBJ1-1

CDR3 DNA: TGTGCCAGCAGTTTAGCGGGCACCGATTACACAGATACGCAGTATTTT
CDR3 protein: CASSLAGTDYTDTQYF
clone size: NA
V gene: TRBV27
D gene: NA
J gene: TRBJ2-3

CDR3 DNA: TGTGCCAGCAGCTTAGCGCGACGGGGGGGATGGAATGGCTACACCTTC
CDR3 protein: CASSLARRGGWNGYTF
clone size: once
V gene: TRBV7-2
D gene: NA
J gene: TRBJ1-2

CDR3 DNA: TGTGCCAGCAGTTTACCCTTTTACGGTGAGCAGTTCTTC
CDR3 protein: CASSLPFYGEQFF
clone size: NA
V gene: TRBV28
D gene: NA
J gene: TRBJ2-1

CDR3 DNA: TGTGCCAGCACCAAAGCGGGAGCGGGGGGGCTTTACAATGAGCAGTTCTTC
CDR3 protein: CASTKAGAGGLYNEQFF
clone size: NA
V gene: TRBV7-9
D gene: TRBD2
J gene: TRBJ2-1

CDR3 DNA: TGTGCCAGCAGGGAGGAGACCCAGTACTTC
CDR3 protein: CASREETQYF
clone size: NA
V gene: TRBV6-6
D gene: NA
J gene: TRBJ2-5

CDR3 DNA: TGTGCCAGCAGCTCGGACTGGGCAGCGGATCAGCCCCAGCATTTT
CDR3 protein: CASSSDWAADQPQHF
clone size: NA
V gene: TRBV6-5
D gene: NA
J gene: TRBJ1-5